This entry concerns a single T cell receptor (beta chain). Source study methods: Amplification of reference gene primers provided the estimated nucleated cell counts. Only in-frame clones appear in the TCRdb table, and some are missing; sequencing was by immunoSEQ multiplex PCR. V and J calls and clone size follow that table, whereas D and trimming were derived from the DNA. Of around 130,000 clones listed, approximately 85% are singletons. Per the germline V gene, CDR1 is SGHRS and CDR2 is YFSETQ. Trimming removed 4 bases at V and 1 base at J, with 8 bases between. The CDR3 sequence is 13 residues long. The data derive from a study of blood T cell repertoires in COVID-19. Study summary: Donors in the United States, Italy and Spain gave samples during acute or convalescent COVID-19. The cDNA or gDNA used as material had been derived from T cells, B-cell-depleted T cells, or PBMCs.

This TCR was recovered from a human donor in a cohort sampled during active COVID-19. The chain couples TRBV5-1 to TRBJ1-1; no clear D gene. The sequenced sample was peripheral blood. The CDR3 DNA follows: TGCGCCAGCAGCAGCGACCCGAACACTGAAGCTTTCTTT. Translating it yields CASSSDPNTEAFF.